The 24 T cell receptor beta chains reported below all come from one sample, sequenced in a study of circulating and synovial CD4+ cells in juvenile arthritis (dated by TCRdb to between 2014 and 2016). Libraries were prepared through the immunoSEQ multiplex PCR assay. TCRdb limited this immuneACCESS table to in-frame rearrangements with V and J called. A share of clones is missing; checked studies link under half to unresolved V genes, and the rest is unexplained. For this sample the table gives about 36,000 clones, of which roughly 94% were detected only once. The ten largest account for 0.7% of the sample. Sample: CD4+ T cells from blood. The receptors here all came from a human donor with juvenile idiopathic arthritis.

This chain links TRBV5-4 with TRBJ2-7; maybe TRBD1 (5 bases). The CDR3 extends over 14 amino acids. Germline V gives CDR1 SGHNT, CDR2 YYREEE (reference sequence). Trimming removed 0 bases from V and 1 base from J, with 8 bases in between. CDR3 amino acids: CASSLGQGSYEQYF. The CDR3 DNA reads as TGTGCCAGCAGCTTGGGGCAGGGATCCTACGAGCAGTACTTC.

This clone has a single count. The rearrangement links TRBV6-4 to TRBJ2-1; possible D gene TRBD1, 5 bases. CDR1 MRHNA and CDR2 SNTAGT come from the germline V gene. The ends were cut back, 5 bases at V and 2 bases at J, with 7 bases in the middle. The CDR3 is 13 residues long. CDR3 sequence reads: CASSQGPYNEQFF. The CDR3 nucleotides read TGTGCCAGCAGTCAGGGTCCCTACAATGAGCAGTTCTTC.

This clone appeared a few times. In the same sample, other DNA sequences code for this CDR3. The V and J genes are TRBV5-4 and TRBJ1-1; possible D gene TRBD1, 5 bases. The CDR3 is 14 residues long. V shed 1 base and J shed 2 bases, with 9 bases lying between them. Looked up from germline, CDR1 is SGHNT and CDR2 is YYREEE (reference sequence). The chain's CDR3 is CASSLQGRNTEAFF. The CDR3 nucleotides are TGTGCCAGCAGCTTGCAGGGCCGTAACACTGAAGCTTTCTTT. Looking up the rest from reference TRBV5-4 and TRBJ1-1 gives the full variable domain: ETGVTQSPTHLIKTRGQQVTLRCSSQSGHNTVSWYQQALGQGPQFIFQYYREEENGRGNFPPRFSGLQFPNYSSELNVNALELDDSALYLCASSLQGRNTEAFFGQGTRLTVV.

V and J are TRBV4-3 and TRBJ1-1; D may be TRBD1 (6 bases). Germline CDR1 is LGHNA and CDR2 is YSLEER. The CDR3 runs 16 residues. The V gene lost 0 bases and the J gene lost 6 bases, with 17 bases spanning the gap. CDR3 amino acids: CASSQDIQGRDAEAFF. The CDR3 nucleotides are TGCGCCAGCAGCCAAGATATTCAGGGGCGAGACGCTGAAGCTTTCTTT.

This chain joins TRBV18 and TRBJ2-2; D might be TRBD2 (5 bases). V lost 3 bases to trimming and J lost 0 bases, with 14 bases between them. Germline loops: CDR1 KGHSH, CDR2 LQKENI. The CDR3 runs to 17 residues. The CDR3: CASSPRGYSANTGELFF. The CDR3 DNA sequence: TGTGCCAGCTCACCCCGGGGATACAGCGCGAACACCGGGGAGCTGTTTTTT.

About this clone itself: This sample includes further DNA sequences coding for the same CDR3. The chain links TRBV4-1 to TRBJ1-6; 7 nucleotides agree with TRBD1. The trim removed 4 bases at V and 0 bases at J, leaving 9 bases unmatched. Looked up from germline, CDR1 is MGHRA and CDR2 is YSYEKL. CDR3 size: 18 residues. As DNA, the CDR3 is TGCGCCAGCAGCCCGCGGACAGGCCGGAGCTCCTATAATTCACCCCTCCACTTT. The encoded protein is CASSPRTGRSSYNSPLHF.

The chain couples TRBV2 to TRBJ1-6; TRBD1 agrees at 7 bases. Losses at the gene ends were 4 bases for V and 9 bases for J; bases not matched to a gene: 9. This CDR3 contains 15 residues. Germline loops: CDR1 SNHLY, CDR2 FYNNEI. CDR3 amino acids: CASSGTGKGGSPLHF. CDR3 DNA sequence: TGTGCCAGCAGTGGGACAGGCAAGGGGGGTTCACCCCTCCACTTT.

The chain couples TRBV2 to TRBJ2-1, with TRBD2 matching 10 bases. V shed 8 bases and J 9 bases; nucleotides not matched to a gene: 13. The germline V gene encodes CDR1 SNHLY and CDR2 FYNNEI. The CDR3 has 15 residues. This chain's CDR3 is CASCEKRGGLSEQFF. CDR3 sequence (DNA): TGTGCCAGCTGCGAGAAGCGGGGGGGCCTGAGTGAGCAGTTCTTC.

The chain uses TRBV10-3 and TRBJ2-7, with a tentative D call TRBD1 (6 bases). The CDR3 runs to 17 residues. V was clipped by 4 bases and J by 7 bases, with 26 bases between them. Germline CDR1 is ENHRY and CDR2 is SYGVKD. The CDR3 bases are TGTGCCATCAGTGTAATGGGGGCCCCCTCATCCACGCTGGAGCAGTACTTC. This encodes CAISVMGAPSSTLEQYF.

The genes are TRBV10-3 and TRBJ2-7; perhaps TRBD2 as D (6 bases). Trimming left V 4 bases short and J 2 bases short, with 12 bases between. Germline CDR1 and CDR2: ENHRY and SYGVKD. The CDR3 extends over 14 amino acids. The CDR3 nucleotides read TGTGCCATCAGTGTGGGCGGGGCCGCCTACGAGCAGTACTTC. This codes for CAISVGGAAYEQYF.

The chain employs TRBV4-3 and TRBJ2-3; TRBD2 agrees at 11 bases. This CDR3 is 16 amino acids long. Germline assignment: CDR1 LGHNA and CDR2 YSLEER. V was clipped by 3 bases and J by 6 bases; unmatched bases: 8. The CDR3 sequence: CASSHELAGAFDTQYF. The CDR3 coding sequence is TGCGCCAGCAGCCATGAACTAGCGGGGGCATTCGATACGCAGTATTTT.

V gene TRBV5-6 combines with J gene TRBJ2-5, with 9 bases identical to TRBD1. Losses at the gene ends were 4 bases for V and 5 bases for J; bases not matched to a gene: 9. This CDR3 region has 15 residues. The germline gives CDR1 SGHDT, CDR2 YYEEEE. The CDR3 DNA follows: TGTGCCAGCAGCCACCGACAGGGGGACTTGGAGACCCAGTACTTC. This codes for CASSHRQGDLETQYF.

This chain links TRBV18 with TRBJ1-5; 8 nucleotides match TRBD1. The CDR3 sequence is 16 residues long. Trimming at V came to 1 base and at J to 2 bases, leaving 4 bases not matched to a gene. Germline assignment: CDR1 KGHSH and CDR2 LQKENI. The CDR3 coding sequence is TGTGCCAGCTCACCACTTTCGGGACAGGGCAATCAGCCCCAGCATTTT. This encodes CASSPLSGQGNQPQHF.

Here the CDR3 DNA reads TGTGCCAGCTCACCACCGCGGGGGTCCATGAACACTGAAGCTTTCTTT. Its translation is CASSPPRGSMNTEAFF. The chain uses TRBV18 and TRBJ1-1, with a possible D match to TRBD1 (5 bases). The length of the CDR3 is 16 residues. Trimming removed 0 bases at V and 0 bases at J, with 11 bases between. Germline loops: CDR1 KGHSH, CDR2 LQKENI. The whole variable domain, remainder taken from reference TRBV18 and TRBJ1-1, is NAGVMQNPRHLVRRRGQEARLRCSPMKGHSHVYWYRQLPEEGLKFMVYLQKENIIDESGMPKERFSAEFPKEGPSILRIQQVVRGDSAAYFCASSPPRGSMNTEAFFGQGTRLTVV.

The CDR3 coding sequence is TGTGCCACCAGCAGAATACAAAACAGGGGTCGTAACACTGAAGCTTTCTTT. Protein product: CATSRIQNRGRNTEAFF. The V gene is TRBV15, the J gene TRBJ1-1; 7 nucleotides match TRBD1. Germline loops: CDR1 LNHNV, CDR2 YYDKDF (reference sequence). Trimming removed 2 bases from V and 2 bases from J; junction bases left unmatched: 11. This CDR3 region has 17 residues.

V and J are TRBV4-1 and TRBJ1-2, with 11 nucleotides matching TRBD1. After removal of 1 base from V and 5 bases from J, the junction contained 6 bases not matched to a gene. Per germline, CDR1 MGHRA and CDR2 YSYEKL. The CDR3 is 16 amino acids. The CDR3 here is CASSQARDRGKYGYTF. In DNA form, the CDR3 reads TGCGCCAGCAGCCAAGCTAGGGACAGGGGGAAGTATGGCTACACCTTC.

This clone has only one observation. V usage is TRBV9 and J usage is TRBJ1-1, with TRBD1 matching over 11 bases. This CDR3 is 15 amino acids long. V was clipped by 0 bases and J by 4 bases; unmatched bases: 2. CDR1 is SGDLS and CDR2 is YYNGEE in the germline V gene. CDR3 bases: TGTGCCAGCAGCGTAGCGGGGACAGGGGGCACTGAAGCTTTCTTT. Translating gives CASSVAGTGGTEAFF.

The V and J genes are TRBV9 and TRBJ2-1, with no clear D. The CDR3 is 14 residues long. The V and J ends lost 0 bases and 9 bases respectively, with 13 bases between them. CDR1 and CDR2 (germline): SGDLS, YYNGEE. This CDR3 reads CASSVEQLSSEQFF. The CDR3 region has the DNA TGTGCCAGCAGCGTAGAACAGCTAAGCAGTGAGCAGTTCTTC.

On this clone itself: The germline gene is not matched at one end of the junction; a read error may be the cause. The identical CDR3 is also encoded by other nucleotide sequences in the sample. CDR3 coding DNA: TGTGCCATCAAGGCGACCGGGACAGGTTCAAATTCCCCCCTCCACTTT. Translating it yields CAIKATGTGSNSPLHF. The V call is TRBV10-3, the J call TRBJ1-6; 8 bases fit TRBD1. This CDR3 has 16 residues. The germline gives CDR1 ENHRY, CDR2 SYGVKD.

The chain combines TRBV7-2 with TRBJ1-2; no clear D. The ends were cut back, 1 base at V and 3 bases at J, with 12 bases in the middle. The CDR3 is made up of 15 amino acids. CDR1 is SGHTA and CDR2 is FQGNSA in the germline V gene. The CDR3, as DNA: TGTGCCAGCAGCTTAGAGTTGATAGATGACTATGGCTACACCTTC. Translating it yields CASSLELIDDYGYTF. Looking up the rest from reference TRBV7-2 and TRBJ1-2 gives the full variable domain: GAGVSQSPSNKVTEKGKDVELRCDPISGHTALYWYRQSLGQGLEFLIYFQGNSAPDKSGLPSDRFSAERTGGSVSTLTIQRTQQEDSAVYLCASSLELIDDYGYTFGSGTRLTVV.

This rearrangement joins TRBV2 to TRBJ2-1; 8 nucleotides line up with TRBD1. Germline V lookup: CDR1 SNHLY, CDR2 FYNNEI. After removal of 4 bases from V and 9 bases from J, the junction contained 11 bases not matched to a gene. The CDR3 consists of 15 residues. The CDR3 DNA sequence: TGTGCCAGCAGTGCTGCCGGACAGGGTTTTACTGAGCAGTTCTTC. Its translation is CASSAAGQGFTEQFF.

V usage is TRBV19 and J usage is TRBJ1-2; D is undetermined. Trimming removed 3 bases from V and 4 bases from J, with 9 bases in between. Germline V gene lookup returns CDR1 LNHDA and CDR2 SQIVND (reference sequence). The CDR3 loop spans 13 amino acids. CDR3 in DNA: TGTGCCAGTAGTATCAGCGGGGTCTATGGCTACACCTTC. Translated, it gives CASSISGVYGYTF.

V gene TRBV6-1 combines with J gene TRBJ1-5; a possible D gene is TRBD1 (6 bases). CDR1 is MNHNS and CDR2 is SASEGT in the germline V gene. V was shortened by 3 bases and J by 7 bases, with 13 bases between the two germline ends. The CDR3 is 14 residues long. CDR3 nucleotides: TGTGCCAGCAGTGAGTTGGGGGCGGGCCAGCCCCAGCATTTT. Translating it yields CASSELGAGQPQHF.

The J gene is TRBJ2-5, the V gene TRBV18, with 10 nucleotides matching TRBD2. CDR3 length equals 16 residues. J lost 1 base, V lost 2 bases, and 4 bases had no gene match. Germline CDR1 is KGHSH and CDR2 is LQKENI. The CDR3 region is CASSPRASGGQETQYF. In DNA form, the CDR3 reads TGTGCCAGCTCACCAAGGGCTAGCGGGGGCCAAGAGACCCAGTACTTC.